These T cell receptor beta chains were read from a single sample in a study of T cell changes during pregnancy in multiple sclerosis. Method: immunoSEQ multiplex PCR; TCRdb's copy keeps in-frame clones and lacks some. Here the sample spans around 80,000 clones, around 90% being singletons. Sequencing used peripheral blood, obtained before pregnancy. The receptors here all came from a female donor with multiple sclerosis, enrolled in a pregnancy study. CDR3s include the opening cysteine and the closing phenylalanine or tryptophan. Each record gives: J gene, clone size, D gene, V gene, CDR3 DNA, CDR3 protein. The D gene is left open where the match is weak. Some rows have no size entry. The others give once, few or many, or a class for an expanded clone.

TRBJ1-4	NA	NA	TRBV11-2	TGTGCCAGCAGCCAAACAGGGTTCGGGGAAAAACTGTTTTTT	CASSQTGFGEKLFF
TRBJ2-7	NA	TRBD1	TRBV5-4	TGTGCCAGCAGCTTGGACAGGGGCGAGCAGTACTTC	CASSLDRGEQYF
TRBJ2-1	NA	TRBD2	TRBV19	TGTGCCAGTAGTCTGCGGACTAGTTCCCATATCGAGCAGTTCTTC	CASSLRTSSHIEQFF
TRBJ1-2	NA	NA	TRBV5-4	TGTGCCAGCAGCCGAGAAAGGCCGGGGAATGGCTACACCTTC	CASSRERPGNGYTF
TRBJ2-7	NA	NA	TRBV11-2	TGTGCCAGCAGCTTAGTTTCGGGGTACGAGCAGTACTTC	CASSLVSGYEQYF
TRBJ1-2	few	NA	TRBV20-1	TGCAGTGCTACCCCCACGAGGGGCTACACCTTC	CSATPTRGYTF
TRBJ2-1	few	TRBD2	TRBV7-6	TGTGCCAGCAGCATCGGGGGGGAGGCCGATGAGCAGTTCTTC	CASSIGGEADEQFF
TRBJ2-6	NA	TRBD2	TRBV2	TGTGCCAGCAGGGCTCCTAGCGGGTCATTATCTGGGGCCAACGTCCTGACTTTC	CASRAPSGSLSGANVLTF
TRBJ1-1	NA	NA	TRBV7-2	TGTGCCAGCAGCTGGCGGCCCGGCGACACTGAAGCTTTCTTT	CASSWRPGDTEAFF
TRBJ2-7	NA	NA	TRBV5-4	TGTGCCAGCAGCTCCCACCAGGGGCCCGTTTCCTACGAGCAGTACTTC	CASSSHQGPVSYEQYF
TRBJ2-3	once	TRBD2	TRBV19	TGTGCCAGTAGTATAGCCGGCGGGAGGAGCACAGATACGCAGTATTTT	CASSIAGGRSTDTQYF
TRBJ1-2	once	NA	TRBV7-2	TGTGCCAGCAGCCCAGAGGCGGGGCCGTTCGAAACCTTC	CASSPEAGPFETF
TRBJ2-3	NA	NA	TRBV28	TGTGCCAGCAGCAAGGGGGCGGGATTCACAGATACGCAGTATTTT	CASSKGAGFTDTQYF
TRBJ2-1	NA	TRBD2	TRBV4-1	TGCGCCAGCAGCCAAGAAGAGCGGCTAGCGGGGTACAATGAGCAGTTCTTC	CASSQEERLAGYNEQFF
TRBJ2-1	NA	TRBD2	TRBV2	TGTGCCAGCAGTGCTAGGGGACTAGCTTTAAATGAGCAGTTCTTC	CASSARGLALNEQFF
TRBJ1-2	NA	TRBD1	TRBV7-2	TGTGCCAGCAGCTTAGATAGGACAGGGGGGCTTCTTGAGGGCTACACCTTC	CASSLDRTGGLLEGYTF
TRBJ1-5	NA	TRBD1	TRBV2	TGTGCCAGCAGTGGGGGACAGGGCAATCAGCCCCAGCATTTT	CASSGGQGNQPQHF
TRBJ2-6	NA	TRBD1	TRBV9	TGTGCCAGCAGCGTCGGGGTAGGGGGCAGGGGAACTGGGGCCAACGTCCTGACTTTC	CASSVGVGGRGTGANVLTF
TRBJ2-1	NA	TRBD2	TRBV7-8	TGTGCCAGCAGGGGATGGAGCGGGAGGGCCGGAAATGAGCAGTTCTTC	CASRGWSGRAGNEQFF
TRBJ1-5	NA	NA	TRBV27	TGTGCCAGCAGTTGGGGGCCTAATCAGCCCCAGCATTTT	CASSWGPNQPQHF
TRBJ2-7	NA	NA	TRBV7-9	TGTGCCAGCAGCACCGACAGTTACGAGCAGTACTTC	CASSTDSYEQYF
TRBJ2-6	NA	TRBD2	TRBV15	TGTGCCACCAGCAGATCCACTAGCGCATCTGGGGCCAACGTCCTGACTTTC	CATSRSTSASGANVLTF
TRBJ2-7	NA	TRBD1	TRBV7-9	TGTGCCAGCAGCTCCCACCGGGACAGGGGCGTCTACGAGCAGTACTTC	CASSSHRDRGVYEQYF
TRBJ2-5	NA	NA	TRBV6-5	TGTGCCAGCAACCGGGGTCGGAATTGGGAGACCCAGTACTTC	CASNRGRNWETQYF
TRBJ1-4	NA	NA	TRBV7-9	TGTGCCAGCATCCGAGCTCCTAATGAAAAACTGTTTTTT	CASIRAPNEKLFF
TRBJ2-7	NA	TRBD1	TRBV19	TGTGCCAGTAGTATAGACGGGACAGGGATCTACGAGCAGTACTTC	CASSIDGTGIYEQYF
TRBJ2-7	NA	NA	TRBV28	TGTGCCAGCAGTTCCCCGGACAGCTACGAGCAGTACTTC	CASSSPDSYEQYF
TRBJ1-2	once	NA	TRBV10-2	TGCGCCAGCAGTGAGATAGGTGAAAGGGGGATATACACCTTC	CASSEIGERGIYTF
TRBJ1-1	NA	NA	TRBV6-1	TGTGCCAGCAGTGATCGGGGCGGGACGAACACTGAAGCTTTCTTT	CASSDRGGTNTEAFF
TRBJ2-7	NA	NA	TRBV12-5	TGTGCTAGTGGTTTGCCTCGTCCCGGGACACGCTACGAGCAGTACTTC	CASGLPRPGTRYEQYF
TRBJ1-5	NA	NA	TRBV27	TGTGCCAGCAGTCCCTGGCAGGGCGGTTGGAGCAATCAGCCCCAGCATTTT	CASSPWQGGWSNQPQHF
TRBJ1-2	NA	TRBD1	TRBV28	TGTGCCAGCAGTTTAAAGACAGGGGGCGTAGTTCCCTATGGCTACACCTTC	CASSLKTGGVVPYGYTF
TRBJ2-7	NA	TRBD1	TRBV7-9	TGTGCCAGCACCGCAACAGGGGGGTCCTACGAGCAGTACTTC	CASTATGGSYEQYF
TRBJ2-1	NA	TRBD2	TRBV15	TGTGCCACCAGCAGAGAACTAGCGGGAGGATACAATGAGCAGTTCTTC	CATSRELAGGYNEQFF
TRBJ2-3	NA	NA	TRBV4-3	TGCGCCAGCAGCCAAGAGGCAGTCATCGATACGCAGTATTTT	CASSQEAVIDTQYF
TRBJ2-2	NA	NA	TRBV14	TGTGCCAGCAGCCAAGTGGGGGGTCGGGAGCTGTTTTTT	CASSQVGGRELFF
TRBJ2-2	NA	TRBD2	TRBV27	TGTGCCAGCAGTTTAGGGGCGGGAGGGACCGGGGAGCTGTTTTTT	CASSLGAGGTGELFF
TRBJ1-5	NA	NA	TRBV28	TGTGCCAGCAAACCCTTACGGGGTGCAGCCATTCAGCCCCAGCATTTT	CASKPLRGAAIQPQHF
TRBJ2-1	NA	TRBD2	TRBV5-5	TGTGCCAGCAGCGGGACGACTAGCGGCTACTTGTACAATGAGCAGTTCTTC	CASSGTTSGYLYNEQFF
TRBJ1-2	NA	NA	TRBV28	TGTGCCAGCAGTTTAAGCTCCCCGGTGCAGGGGCAAGGCTACACCTTC	CASSLSSPVQGQGYTF
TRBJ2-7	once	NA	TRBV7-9	TGTGCCAGCAGCTTACTCGGGAGCGACGAGCAGTACTTC	CASSLLGSDEQYF